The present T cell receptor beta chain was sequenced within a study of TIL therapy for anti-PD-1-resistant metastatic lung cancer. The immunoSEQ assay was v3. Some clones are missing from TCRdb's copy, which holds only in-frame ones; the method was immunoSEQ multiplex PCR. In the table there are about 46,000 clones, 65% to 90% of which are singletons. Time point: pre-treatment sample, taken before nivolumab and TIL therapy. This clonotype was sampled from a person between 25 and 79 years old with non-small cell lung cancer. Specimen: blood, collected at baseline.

CDR3 loop: CATSSPVSGANVLTF. The CDR3 DNA reads TGTGCCACCAGCAGCCCCGTCTCTGGGGCCAACGTCCTGACTTTC. The chain recombines TRBV15 with TRBJ2-6, with D uncertain. CDR3 length: 15 amino acids. CDR1 and CDR2 from the germline V gene are LNHNV and YYDKDF (reference sequence). V lost 3 bases to trimming and J lost 0 bases, with 6 bases between them. Using reference TRBV15 and TRBJ2-6 for the parts outside the CDR3, the full variable domain is DAMVIQNPRYQVTQFGKPVTLSCSQTLNHNVMYWYQQKSSQAPKLLFHYYDKDFNNEADTPDNFQSRRPNTSFCFLDIRSPGLGDTAMYLCATSSPVSGANVLTFGAGSRLTVL.